Following are 26 T cell receptor beta chains from one sample sequenced in a study of blood T cells in healthy people across ages. Combining a sample-barcoded 5' primer with a J-beta primer mix, a second PCR ran for roughly 7 to 11 cycles. Each CDR3 protein is one row after TCRdb ran MiXCR on the 5' RACE reads. The sample shows approximately 1.5 million distinct CDR3 sequences, 40% to 45% of them seen only once. The sample taken for sequencing was blood. These receptors were obtained from a woman under 30 in good health.

The table lists this clonotype with a few counts. The genes are TRBV18 and TRBJ1-5, with 7 bases that match TRBD1. CDR3 length: 14 amino acids. Germline loops: CDR1 KGHSH, CDR2 LQKENI. Trimming removed 8 bases from V and 2 bases from J; junction bases left unmatched: 6. The DNA of the CDR3 is TGTGCCAGCAGCCCACAGGGGCGCAATCAGCCCCAGCATTTT. It specifies CASSPQGRNQPQHF.

The CDR3 sequence is CSARDRGFEAFF. CDR3 sequence (DNA): TGCAGTGCTAGAGACAGGGGCTTTGAAGCTTTCTTT. J is TRBJ1-1 and V is TRBV20-1, with D perhaps TRBD1 (6 bases). The germline V and J ends were trimmed by 0 bases and 7 bases, with 9 bases remaining between them. The CDR3 covers 12 residues. Per the germline V gene, CDR1 is DFQATT and CDR2 is SNEGSKA (reference sequence).

V and J are TRBV27 and TRBJ2-7, with TRBD2 matching over 10 bases. The V segment lost 2 bases and the J segment 0 bases; nucleotides outside the gene matches: 4. Germline CDR1 and CDR2: MNHEY and SMNVEV (reference sequence). This CDR3 spans 16 amino acids. CDR3 sequence (DNA): TGTGCCAGCAGTTTAACCGCTAGCGGGGGCTCCTACGAGCAGTACTTC. As protein: CASSLTASGGSYEQYF.

This chain uses TRBV4-1 with TRBJ2-4, with D uncertain. Germline V gives CDR1 MGHRA, CDR2 YSYEKL. The CDR3 runs 17 residues. Deletions cut 0 bases from V and 6 bases from J, with 18 bases between. The CDR3 sequence is CASSQDGRPVLVNIQYF. CDR3 nucleotide sequence: TGCGCCAGCAGCCAAGATGGACGCCCGGTTCTGGTAAACATTCAGTACTTC.

The table lists this clonotype with a count of one. This chain joins TRBV27 and TRBJ2-2, with D unclear. Germline V gene sequence: CDR1 MNHEY, CDR2 SMNVEV (reference sequence). This CDR3 is built from 12 residues. The germline V and J ends were trimmed by 5 bases and 7 bases, with 8 bases remaining between them. This chain's CDR3 is CASSTRDGELFF. DNA of the CDR3: TGTGCCAGCAGTACCAGAGACGGGGAGCTGTTTTTT.

Remarks on this clonotype: Just one base apart from a much larger clone, this may be a read error. V usage is TRBV28 and J usage is TRBJ2-1, with D hard to call. CDR3 length: 13 amino acids. Germline V lookup: CDR1 MDHEN, CDR2 SYDVKM. V was shortened by 5 bases and J by 0 bases, with 5 bases between the two germline ends. CDR3 coding DNA: TGTGCCAGCAGTATTAACTCCTACAATGAGCAGTTCTTC. Translation gives CASSINSYNEQFF.

This chain joins TRBV15 and TRBJ2-1; the match to TRBD2 covers 9 bases. The CDR3 runs 18 residues. From germline, CDR1 is LNHNV and CDR2 YYDKDF (reference sequence). V dropped 0 bases and J dropped 4; count of bases not matched to a gene: 10. The CDR3, as DNA: TGTGCCACCAGCAGAGATATCCTCCTAGCGGGGCTTTACAATGAGCAGTTCTTC. It translates to CATSRDILLAGLYNEQFF. Drawing the rest from reference TRBV15 and TRBJ2-1, the complete variable domain is DAMVIQNPRYQVTQFGKPVTLSCSQTLNHNVMYWYQQKSSQAPKLLFHYYDKDFNNEADTPDNFQSRRPNTSFCFLDIRSPGLGDTAMYLCATSRDILLAGLYNEQFFGPGTRLTVL.

This rearrangement joins TRBV4-3 to TRBJ2-7; D not certain. Germline V gene data show CDR1 as LGHNA and CDR2 as YSLEER. The V end was cut by 0 bases, the J end by 0 bases, with 6 bases between. This CDR3 has 14 amino acids. CDR3 loop: CASSQDRTSYEQYF. DNA for the CDR3: TGCGCCAGCAGCCAAGACCGGACCTCCTACGAGCAGTACTTC.

The chain joins TRBV28 to TRBJ2-4; TRBD1 aligns across 8 bases. The trim removed 6 bases at V and 11 bases at J, leaving 9 bases unmatched. This CDR3 spans 13 amino acids. CDR1 and CDR2 (germline): MDHEN, SYDVKM. CDR3 amino acids: CASRLSSTGVQYF. CDR3 bases: TGTGCCAGCAGACTTAGCTCGACAGGGGTTCAGTACTTC. Supplemented by reference TRBV28 and TRBJ2-4, the full variable domain reads DVKVTQSSRYLVKRTGEKVFLECVQDMDHENMFWYRQDPGLGLRLIYFSYDVKMKEKGDIPEGYSVSREKKERFSLILESASTNQTSMYLCASRLSSTGVQYFGAGTRLSVL.

The chain recombines TRBV7-2 with TRBJ2-1; 7 nucleotides agree with TRBD2. The DNA end favors TRBJ2-7, so the J call may be wrong. CDR1 is SGHTA, CDR2 FQGNSA, per germline. The CDR3 loop spans 16 amino acids. The CDR3, as DNA: TGTGCCAGCAGCGAGAACGGCGGGGGATTCTACAATGAGCAGTACTTC. Protein sequence: CASSENGGGFYNEQYF.

The rearrangement uses TRBV9 and TRBJ2-1; 10 bases line up with TRBD2. Looked up from germline, CDR1 is SGDLS and CDR2 is YYNGEE. V was pared by 1 base and J by 5 bases, with 6 bases of the junction left unmatched. This CDR3 region has 16 residues. The CDR3 bases are TGTGCCAGCAGCGTACCGAGAGCGGGGGGGCACAATGAGCAGTTCTTC. Its translation is CASSVPRAGGHNEQFF.

This clonotype was detected a few times. The chain combines TRBV4-2 with TRBJ2-1, with a weak D call TRBD2 (6 bases). The germline V gene has CDR1 LGHNA and CDR2 YNFKEQ. With 1 base removed from V and 8 bases from J, the gap between germline ends came to 15 bases. The CDR3 extends over 15 amino acids. The CDR3 is CASSQGVEAGDEQFF. The CDR3 DNA sequence: TGTGCCAGCAGCCAAGGAGTAGAAGCGGGTGATGAGCAGTTCTTC.

This clonotype has just a few counts. This chain joins TRBV7-9 and TRBJ2-3; 8 nucleotides match TRBD2. The CDR3 covers 16 residues. Trimming took 3 bases from V and 0 from J; bases not matched to a gene: 5. Germline CDR1 is SEHNR and CDR2 is FQNEAQ (reference sequence). In DNA, the CDR3 is TGTGCCAGCAGCTTTCTTAGCGGGGTGAGCACAGATACGCAGTATTTT. Translating it yields CASSFLSGVSTDTQYF. The whole variable domain, filled in from reference TRBV7-9 and TRBJ2-3, reads DTGVSQNPRHKITKRGQNVTFRCDPISEHNRLYWYRQTLGQGPEFLTYFQNEAQLEKSRLLSDRFSAERPKGSFSTLEIQRTEQGDSAMYLCASSFLSGVSTDTQYFGPGTRLTVL.

This clonotype was recorded a few times. This chain joins TRBV6-2 or TRBV6-3 and TRBJ1-2; possible D gene TRBD1, 5 bases. Trimming removed 5 bases at V and 6 bases at J, with 7 bases between. The CDR3 has 11 residues. The germline gives CDR1 MNHEY, CDR2 SVGEGT. The CDR3: CASSEGDGYTF. In nucleotides, the CDR3 is TGTGCCAGCAGTGAAGGGGATGGCTACACCTTC.

The genes are TRBV4-1 and TRBJ2-3; maybe TRBD2 (8 bases). The V gene's germline CDR1 is MGHRA and CDR2 YSYEKL. This CDR3 is 19 amino acids long. Trimming removed 2 bases from V and 2 bases from J, with 23 bases in between. The CDR3 region has the DNA TGCGCCAGCAGCCAATACGTCGGAGCGGGAGACAGGGCCACAGATACGCAGTATTTT. Encoded protein: CASSQYVGAGDRATDTQYF.

This CDR3 is CASRPAPNYGYTF. In DNA form, the CDR3 reads TGTGCCAGCAGGCCAGCACCCAACTATGGCTACACCTTC. This chain links TRBV6-1 with TRBJ1-2; D remains unclear. Germline V CDR1 and CDR2: MNHNS, SASEGT. The length of the CDR3 is 13 residues. V lost 6 bases and J 2 bases, leaving 10 bases between the germline ends.

This chain uses TRBV11-1 with TRBJ1-4, with D hard to call. The V end was cut by 2 bases, the J end by 6 bases, with 16 bases between. The CDR3 consists of 16 residues. In germline, CDR1 is SGHAT, CDR2 FQDESV (reference sequence). The CDR3 spells CASSLYGGLIHEKLFF. CDR3 in DNA: TGTGCCAGCAGCTTATATGGAGGGCTCATCCATGAAAAACTGTTTTTT.

The CDR3 DNA follows: TGTGCCAGCAGTCCTCCACCCGGGACAGGGTCCTACGAGCAGTACTTC. Translated, it gives CASSPPPGTGSYEQYF. V and J are TRBV28 and TRBJ2-7; the match to TRBD1 covers 9 bases. With V trimmed by 5 bases and J by 1 base, 9 bases remained unmatched. CDR1 is MDHEN, CDR2 SYDVKM, per germline. CDR3 length equals 16 residues.

J is TRBJ1-1 and V is TRBV5-1; tentative D call: TRBD1 (6 bases). The CDR3 is made up of 14 amino acids. Trimming removed 5 bases from V and 4 bases from J, with 15 bases in between. Germline V lookup: CDR1 SGHRS, CDR2 YFSETQ. CDR3 in DNA: TGCGCCAGCAGTCTCACCGCGGGGGCCACTGAAGCTTTCTTT. Protein: CASSLTAGATEAFF.

The chain carries TRBV13 and TRBJ2-3; tentatively, D is TRBD1 or TRBD2 (5 bases each). The CDR3 extends over 16 amino acids. Germline V gives CDR1 PRHDT, CDR2 FYEKMQ (reference sequence). The V end was cut by 5 bases, the J end by 2 bases, with 17 bases between. The CDR3 sequence: CASSPPSGGDTDTQYF. The CDR3 coding sequence is TGTGCCAGCAGCCCTCCGTCTGGGGGTGACACAGATACGCAGTATTTT.

For the CDR3, the DNA is TGTGCCAGCAGCTTAGAATCGGGGCCCTACACCGGGGAGCTGTTTTTT. Translated: CASSLESGPYTGELFF. The rearrangement joins TRBV7-2 to TRBJ2-2; D is possibly TRBD1 or TRBD2 (5 bases each). The V end lost 1 base, the J end lost 3 bases, and 12 bases lay between the germline ends. Germline V lookup: CDR1 SGHTA, CDR2 FQGNSA. The CDR3 is 16 residues long.

The chain is built from TRBV30 and TRBJ1-2; possibly TRBD1 for D (5 bases). Germline V lookup: CDR1 GTSNPN, CDR2 SVGIG (reference sequence). CDR3 size: 12 residues. Trimming cost V 3 bases and J 6 bases, with 11 bases left between them. For the CDR3, the DNA is TGTGCCTGGAGCGACACGGGACATGGCTACACCTTC. Translating gives CAWSDTGHGYTF.

The genes are TRBV30 and TRBJ1-1; D not resolved. Germline V gene sequence: CDR1 GTSNPN, CDR2 SVGIG (reference sequence). V was pared by 0 bases and J by 7 bases, with 12 bases between. This CDR3 has 13 amino acids. The CDR3 loop is CAWSVRGKSEAFF. CDR3 DNA: TGTGCCTGGAGTGTACGTGGAAAGAGTGAAGCTTTCTTT.

The rearrangement joins TRBV20-1 to TRBJ2-5; no reliable D call. V was cut by 6 bases and J by 11 bases, with 16 bases left in between. CDR1 is DFQATT, CDR2 SNEGSKA, per germline (reference sequence). CDR3 length equals 11 residues. The CDR3 sequence: CSADQSNEQYF. The CDR3 bases are TGCAGTGCAGATCAGAGTAATGAGCAGTACTTC.

The chain uses TRBV27 and TRBJ1-3; TRBD1 might be the D (6 bases). Germline CDR1 reads MNHEY; CDR2 reads SMNVEV (reference sequence). This CDR3 has 15 amino acids. V shed 3 bases and J shed 4 bases, with 13 bases lying between them. The CDR3 region has the DNA TGTGCCAGCAGTTTGGGACACCCGGGAGGAAACACCATATATTTT. Its translation: CASSLGHPGGNTIYF.

This clonotype appeared many times. The chain uses TRBV5-1 and TRBJ2-3; tentative D call: TRBD2 (5 bases). The CDR3 has 15 amino acids. Trimming removed 4 bases from V and 1 base from J, with 13 bases in between. Germline V gives CDR1 SGHRS, CDR2 YFSETQ. CDR3 bases: TGCGCCAGCAGCGGGAGTGGACGGGGCACAGATACGCAGTATTTT. Protein: CASSGSGRGTDTQYF.